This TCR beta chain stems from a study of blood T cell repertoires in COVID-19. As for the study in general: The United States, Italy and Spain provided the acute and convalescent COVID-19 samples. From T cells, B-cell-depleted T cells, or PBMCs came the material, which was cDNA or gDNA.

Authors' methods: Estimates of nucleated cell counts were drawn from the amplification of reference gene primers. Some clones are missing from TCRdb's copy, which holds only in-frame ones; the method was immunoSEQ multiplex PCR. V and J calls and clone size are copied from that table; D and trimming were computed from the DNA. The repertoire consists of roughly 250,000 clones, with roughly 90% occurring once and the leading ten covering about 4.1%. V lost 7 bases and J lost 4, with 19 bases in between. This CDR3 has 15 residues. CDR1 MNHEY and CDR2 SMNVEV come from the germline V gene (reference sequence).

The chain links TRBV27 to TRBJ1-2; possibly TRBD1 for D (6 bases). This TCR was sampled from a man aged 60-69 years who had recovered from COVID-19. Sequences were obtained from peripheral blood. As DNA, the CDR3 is TGTGCCAGCATGCTAATAGGGGGTACCGGCTATGGCTACACCTTC. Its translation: CASMLIGGTGYGYTF.